The rows below give T cell receptor beta chains drawn from one sample of a study of blood T cell repertoires in COVID-19. Data came from immunoSEQ multiplex PCR; TCRdb stores just in-frame clones and leaves some out. The sample yields approximately 81,000 clones, about 88% seen once. The source material was peripheral blood. Receptor source: a man aged 65-85 years with active or convalescent COVID-19. The CDR3 runs from the conserved cysteine through the conserved F or W. A D gene is named only where the DNA matches it firmly. A clone size is listed for some rows: how often the clone was seen (once, few, many), or a class if it is expanded.

v_gene	d_gene	j_gene	abundance	CDR3nt	CDR3aa
TRBV2	-	TRBJ1-2	few	TGTGCCAGCAGTGACGTCGGGGGAGCATACTATGGCTACACCTTC	CASSDVGGAYYGYTF
TRBV12-3/TRBV12-4	-	TRBJ2-2	-	TGTGCCAGCAGTCCCGGGGTGGCCGGGGAGCTGTTTTTT	CASSPGVAGELFF
TRBV5-8	TRBD1	TRBJ2-1	-	TGTGCCAGCAGCTTGGGGGACAGGGACCCCCCCAATGAGCAGTTCTTC	CASSLGDRDPPNEQFF
TRBV12-3/TRBV12-4	-	TRBJ1-5	-	TGTGCCAGCAGTCACAGGGATCAGCCCCAGCATTTT	CASSHRDQPQHF
TRBV20-1	-	TRBJ2-3	-	TGCAGTGCTAGTACAGCTTACACAGATACGCAGTATTTT	CSASTAYTDTQYF
TRBV3-1/TRBV3-2	-	TRBJ1-1	-	TGTGCCAGCAGCCAGGTTAGCCGAACTGAAGCTTTCTTT	CASSQVSRTEAFF
TRBV11-3	-	TRBJ1-1	few	TGTGCCAGCAGCTTAGATTTTCGAGGTGAGGCTTTCTTT	CASSLDFRGEAFF
TRBV30	TRBD2	TRBJ2-2	-	TGTGCCTGCCACGTAGCGGGGGTGACGAACACCGGGGAGCTGTTTTTT	CACHVAGVTNTGELFF
TRBV5-6	-	TRBJ1-1	-	TGTGCCAGCTCGGGCGGAGGGCTGACTGAAGCTTTCTTT	CASSGGGLTEAFF
TRBV2	TRBD2	TRBJ2-5	-	TGTGCCAGCAGTGGGCCGGGACTAGGATCGGAGACCCAGTACTTC	CASSGPGLGSETQYF
TRBV5-1	-	TRBJ1-6	few	TGCGCCAGCAGCTTGATAACGGCAGGTCATAATTCACCCCTCCACTTT	CASSLITAGHNSPLHF
TRBV3-1/TRBV3-2	TRBD1	TRBJ2-1	once	TGTGCCAGCAGCCTCCGGACAGGGGATAGCTCCTACAATGAGCAGTTCTTC	CASSLRTGDSSYNEQFF
TRBV10-2	-	TRBJ1-1	-	TGCGCCAGCAGGCGGGGGTGGAATACTGAAGCTTTCTTT	CASRRGWNTEAFF
TRBV2	-	TRBJ1-2	-	TGTGCCAGTTCTTATATAGCCGACTATGGCTACACCTTC	CASSYIADYGYTF
TRBV2	TRBD2	TRBJ2-2	-	TGTGCCAGCAGCGAGACTAGCGGGGGGATCACCGGGGAGCTGTTTTTT	CASSETSGGITGELFF
TRBV5-6	TRBD2	TRBJ2-7	-	TGTGCCAGCAGGGCCGCGGGGGGCGAAACCTACGAGCAGTACTTC	CASRAAGGETYEQYF
TRBV30	-	TRBJ1-5	-	TGTGCCTGGAGTGTGAGTCCGAATCAGCCCCAGCATTTT	CAWSVSPNQPQHF
TRBV7-9	TRBD1	TRBJ1-4	-	TGTGCCAGCAGCTCCACAGGGGGAGGAGGGGAAAAACTGTTTTTT	CASSSTGGGGEKLFF
TRBV5-1	TRBD1	TRBJ1-2	once	TGCGCCAGCAGTAGGACAGGGGAGGGGTATGGCTACACCTTC	CASSRTGEGYGYTF
TRBV9	TRBD1	TRBJ1-5	-	TGTGCCAGCAGCGTAGGGACAGGGCCTAATCAGCCCCAGCATTTT	CASSVGTGPNQPQHF
TRBV7-9	TRBD1	TRBJ2-2	-	TGTGCCAGCAGCTTATCCCGACAGGGGGGGAACACCGGGGAGCTGTTTTTT	CASSLSRQGGNTGELFF
TRBV19	TRBD1	TRBJ1-5	-	TGTGCCACTTCAACATGGACAGGGGACAATCAGCCCCAGCATTTT	CATSTWTGDNQPQHF
TRBV5-1	-	TRBJ1-2	-	TGCGCCAGCAGCGTGCCGGAGGGGACCGGGACCCTCTATGGCTACACCTTC	CASSVPEGTGTLYGYTF